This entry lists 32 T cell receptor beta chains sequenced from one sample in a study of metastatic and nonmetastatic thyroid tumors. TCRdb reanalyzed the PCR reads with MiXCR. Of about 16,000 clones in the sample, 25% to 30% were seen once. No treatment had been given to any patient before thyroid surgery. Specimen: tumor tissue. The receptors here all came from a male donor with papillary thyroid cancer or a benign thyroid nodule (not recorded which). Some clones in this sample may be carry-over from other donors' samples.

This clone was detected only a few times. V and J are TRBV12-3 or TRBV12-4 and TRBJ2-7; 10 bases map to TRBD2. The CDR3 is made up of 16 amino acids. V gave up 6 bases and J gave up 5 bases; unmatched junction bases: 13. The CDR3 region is CASRLRPGLAGDEQYF. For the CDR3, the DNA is TGTGCCAGCAGACTTCGGCCGGGGCTAGCGGGAGACGAGCAGTACTTC.

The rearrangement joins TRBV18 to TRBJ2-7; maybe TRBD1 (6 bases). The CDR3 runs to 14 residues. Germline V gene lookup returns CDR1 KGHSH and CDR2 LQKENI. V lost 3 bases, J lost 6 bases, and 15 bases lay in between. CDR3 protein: CASSPRGRGGEQYF. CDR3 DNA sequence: TGTGCCAGCTCACCCCGGGGCAGGGGTGGCGAGCAGTACTTC.

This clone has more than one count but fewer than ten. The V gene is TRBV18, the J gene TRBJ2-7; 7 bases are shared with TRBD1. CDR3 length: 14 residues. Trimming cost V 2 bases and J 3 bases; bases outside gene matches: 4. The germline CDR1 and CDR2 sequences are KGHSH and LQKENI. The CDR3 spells CASSPRGGVYEQYF. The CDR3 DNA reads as TGTGCCAGCTCACCAAGAGGGGGCGTCTACGAGCAGTACTTC.

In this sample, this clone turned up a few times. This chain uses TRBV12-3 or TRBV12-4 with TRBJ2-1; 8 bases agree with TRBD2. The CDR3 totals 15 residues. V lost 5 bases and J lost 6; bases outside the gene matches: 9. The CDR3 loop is CASSPTSGQVNEQFF. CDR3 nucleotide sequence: TGTGCCAGCAGTCCCACTAGCGGACAAGTCAATGAGCAGTTCTTC.

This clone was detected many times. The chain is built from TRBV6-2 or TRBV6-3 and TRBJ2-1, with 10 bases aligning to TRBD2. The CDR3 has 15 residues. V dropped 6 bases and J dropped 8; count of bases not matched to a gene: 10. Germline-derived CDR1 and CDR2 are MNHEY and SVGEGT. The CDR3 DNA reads TGTGCCAGCAGCCCCCCCGGGACTAGCGCCCATGAGCAGTTCTTC. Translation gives CASSPPGTSAHEQFF.

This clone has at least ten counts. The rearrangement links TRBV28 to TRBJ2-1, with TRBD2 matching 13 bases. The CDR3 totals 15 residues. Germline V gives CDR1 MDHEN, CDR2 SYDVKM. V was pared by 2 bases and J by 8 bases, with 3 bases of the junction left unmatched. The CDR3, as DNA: TGTGCCAGCAGTTTAAGGACTAGCGGGAGCTATGAGCAGTTCTTC. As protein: CASSLRTSGSYEQFF.

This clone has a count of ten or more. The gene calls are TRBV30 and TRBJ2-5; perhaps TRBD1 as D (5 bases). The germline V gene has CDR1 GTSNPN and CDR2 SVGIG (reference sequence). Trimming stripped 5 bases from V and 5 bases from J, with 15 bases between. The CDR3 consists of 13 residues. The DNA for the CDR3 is TGTGCCTGGGGCGTTAAAGGGGTGGAGACCCAGTACTTC. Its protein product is CAWGVKGVETQYF.

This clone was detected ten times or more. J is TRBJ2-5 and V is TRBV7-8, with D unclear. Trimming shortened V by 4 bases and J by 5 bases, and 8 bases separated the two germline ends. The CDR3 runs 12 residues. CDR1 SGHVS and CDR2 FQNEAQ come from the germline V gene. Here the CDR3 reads CASSSPTETQYF. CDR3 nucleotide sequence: TGTGCCAGCAGCTCCCCCACGGAGACCCAGTACTTC.

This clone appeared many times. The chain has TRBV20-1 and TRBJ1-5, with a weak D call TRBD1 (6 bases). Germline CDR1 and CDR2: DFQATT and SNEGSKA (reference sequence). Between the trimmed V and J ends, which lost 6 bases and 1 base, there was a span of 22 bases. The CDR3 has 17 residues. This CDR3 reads CSALGQRLGASNQPQHF. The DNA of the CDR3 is TGCAGTGCCCTGGGACAAAGATTAGGGGCGAGCAATCAGCCCCAGCATTTT.

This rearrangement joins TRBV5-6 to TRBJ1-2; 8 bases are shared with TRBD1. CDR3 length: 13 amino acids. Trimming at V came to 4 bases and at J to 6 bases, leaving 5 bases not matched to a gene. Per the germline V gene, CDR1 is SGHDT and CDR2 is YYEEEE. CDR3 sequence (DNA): TGTGCCAGCAGCCTAGCAGGGGGCCATGGCTACACCTTC. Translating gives CASSLAGGHGYTF.

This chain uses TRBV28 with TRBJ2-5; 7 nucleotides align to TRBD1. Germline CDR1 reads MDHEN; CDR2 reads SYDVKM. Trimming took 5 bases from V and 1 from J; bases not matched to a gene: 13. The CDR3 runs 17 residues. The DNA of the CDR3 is TGTGCCAGCAGTCCCGGGACAGAGACCGGACTCCAAGAGACCCAGTACTTC. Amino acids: CASSPGTETGLQETQYF.

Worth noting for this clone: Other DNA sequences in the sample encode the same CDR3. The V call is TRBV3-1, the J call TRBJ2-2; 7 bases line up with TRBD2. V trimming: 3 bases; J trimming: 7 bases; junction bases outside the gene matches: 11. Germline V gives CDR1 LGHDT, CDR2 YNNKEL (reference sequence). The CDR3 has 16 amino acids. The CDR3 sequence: CASSHLATGGNGELFF. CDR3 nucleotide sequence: TGTGCCAGCAGCCACTTAGCGACCGGGGGGAACGGGGAGCTGTTTTTT.

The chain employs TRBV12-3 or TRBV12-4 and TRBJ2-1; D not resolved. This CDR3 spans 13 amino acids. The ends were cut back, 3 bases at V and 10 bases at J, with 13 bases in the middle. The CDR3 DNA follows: TGTGCCAGCAGTTTTTGGTCCGGGTACGAGCAGTTCTTC. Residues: CASSFWSGYEQFF.

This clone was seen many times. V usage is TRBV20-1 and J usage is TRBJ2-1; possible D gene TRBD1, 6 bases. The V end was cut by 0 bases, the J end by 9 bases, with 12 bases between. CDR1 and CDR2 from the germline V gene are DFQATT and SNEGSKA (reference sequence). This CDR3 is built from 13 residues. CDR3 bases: TGCAGTGCTAGAGATCACCCCAGGGGTGAGCAGTTCTTC. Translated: CSARDHPRGEQFF.

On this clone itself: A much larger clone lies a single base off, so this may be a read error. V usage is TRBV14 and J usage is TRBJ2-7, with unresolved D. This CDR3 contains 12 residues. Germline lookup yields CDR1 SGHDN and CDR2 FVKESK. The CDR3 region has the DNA TGCGCCAGCAGCCAAGTCGGATACGAGCAGTACTTC. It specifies CASSQVGYEQYF.

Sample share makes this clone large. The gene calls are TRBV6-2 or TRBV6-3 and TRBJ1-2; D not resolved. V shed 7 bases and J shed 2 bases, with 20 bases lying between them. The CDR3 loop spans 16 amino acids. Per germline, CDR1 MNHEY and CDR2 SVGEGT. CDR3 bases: TGTGCCAGCATCCCGAGGGCAGCGGACCAAAACTATGGCTACACCTTC. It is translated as CASIPRAADQNYGYTF.

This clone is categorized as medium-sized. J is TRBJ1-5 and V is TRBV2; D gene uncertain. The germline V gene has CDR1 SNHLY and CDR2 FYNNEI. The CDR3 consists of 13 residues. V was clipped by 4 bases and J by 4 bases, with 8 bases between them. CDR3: CASSVLGNQPQHF. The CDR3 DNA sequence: TGTGCCAGCAGTGTTTTAGGAAATCAGCCCCAGCATTTT. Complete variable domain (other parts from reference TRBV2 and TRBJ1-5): EPEVTQTPSHQVTQMGQEVILRCVPISNHLYFYWYRQILGQKVEFLVSFYNNEISEKSEIFDDQFSVERPDGSNFTLKIRSTKLEDSAMYFCASSVLGNQPQHFGDGTRLSIL.

The CDR3 loop is CASSQGLAGHTDTQYF. CDR3 coding DNA: TGTGCCAGCAGCCAGGGACTAGCGGGACACACAGATACGCAGTATTTT. V is TRBV4-2 and J is TRBJ2-3, with 13 positions matching TRBD2. Germline CDR1 reads LGHNA; CDR2 reads YNFKEQ. With V trimmed by 3 bases and J by 2 bases, 2 bases remained unmatched. CDR3 length equals 16 residues.

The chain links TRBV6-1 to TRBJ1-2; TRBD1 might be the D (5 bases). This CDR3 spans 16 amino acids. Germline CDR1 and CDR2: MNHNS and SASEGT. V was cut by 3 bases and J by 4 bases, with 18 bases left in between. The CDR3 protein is CASSDPGLSRIYGYTF. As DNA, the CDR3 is TGTGCCAGCAGTGACCCGGGACTCTCTAGGATCTATGGCTACACCTTC.

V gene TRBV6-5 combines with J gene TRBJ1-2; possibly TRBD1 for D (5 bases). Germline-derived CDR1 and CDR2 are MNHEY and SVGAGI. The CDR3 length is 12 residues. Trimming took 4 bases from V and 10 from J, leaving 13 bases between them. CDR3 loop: CASSLVLGVYTF. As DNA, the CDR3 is TGTGCCAGCAGTTTGGTTTTGGGGGTCTACACCTTC.

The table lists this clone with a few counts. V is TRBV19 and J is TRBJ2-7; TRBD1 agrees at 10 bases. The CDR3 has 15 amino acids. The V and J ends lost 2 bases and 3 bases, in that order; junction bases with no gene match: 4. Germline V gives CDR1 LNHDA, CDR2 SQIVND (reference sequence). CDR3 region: CASSITRTGGYEQYF. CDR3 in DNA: TGTGCCAGTAGTATAACCCGGACAGGGGGCTACGAGCAGTACTTC. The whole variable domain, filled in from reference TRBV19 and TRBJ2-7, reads DGGITQSPKYLFRKEGQNVTLSCEQNLNHDAMYWYRQDPGQGLRLIYYSQIVNDFQKGDIAEGYSVSREKKESFPLTVTSAQKNPTAFYLCASSITRTGGYEQYFGPGTRLTVT.

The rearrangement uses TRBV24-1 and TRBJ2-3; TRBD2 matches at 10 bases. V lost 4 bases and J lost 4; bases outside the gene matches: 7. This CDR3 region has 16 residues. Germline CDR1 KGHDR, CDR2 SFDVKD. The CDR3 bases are TGTGCCACCAGTGACCCCTTAGCGGGAGGATCAGATACGCAGTATTTT. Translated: CATSDPLAGGSDTQYF.

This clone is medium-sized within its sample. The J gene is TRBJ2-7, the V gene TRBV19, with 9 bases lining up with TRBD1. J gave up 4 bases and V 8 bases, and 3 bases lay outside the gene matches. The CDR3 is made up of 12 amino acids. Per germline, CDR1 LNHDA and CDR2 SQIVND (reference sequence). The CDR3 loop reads CASRGQGYEQYF. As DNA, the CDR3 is TGTGCCAGTCGTGGACAGGGGTACGAGCAGTACTTC.

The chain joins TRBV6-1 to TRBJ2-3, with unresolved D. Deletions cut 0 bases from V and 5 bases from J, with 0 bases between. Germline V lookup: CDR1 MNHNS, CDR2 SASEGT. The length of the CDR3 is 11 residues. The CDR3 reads CASSEADTQYF. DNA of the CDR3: TGTGCCAGCAGTGAAGCAGATACGCAGTATTTT.

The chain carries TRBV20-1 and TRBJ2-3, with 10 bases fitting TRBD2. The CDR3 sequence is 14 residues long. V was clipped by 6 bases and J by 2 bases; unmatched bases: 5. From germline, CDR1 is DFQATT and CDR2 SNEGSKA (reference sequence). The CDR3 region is CSALAGADTDTQYF. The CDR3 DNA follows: TGCAGTGCCCTAGCGGGAGCCGACACAGATACGCAGTATTTT.

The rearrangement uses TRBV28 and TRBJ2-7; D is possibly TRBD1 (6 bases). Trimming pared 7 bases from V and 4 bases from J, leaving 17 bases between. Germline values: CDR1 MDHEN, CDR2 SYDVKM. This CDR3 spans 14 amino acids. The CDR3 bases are TGTGCCAGCACCCCTCCGGGCCAGGGGTACGAGCAGTACTTC. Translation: CASTPPGQGYEQYF.

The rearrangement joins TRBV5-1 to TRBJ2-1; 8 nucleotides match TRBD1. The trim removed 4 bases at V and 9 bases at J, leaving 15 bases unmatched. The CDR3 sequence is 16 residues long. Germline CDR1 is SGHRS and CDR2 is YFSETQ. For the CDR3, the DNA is TGCGCCAGCAGCAAGGAGCAGGGGGCGAGGTCCGGTGAGCAGTTCTTC. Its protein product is CASSKEQGARSGEQFF.

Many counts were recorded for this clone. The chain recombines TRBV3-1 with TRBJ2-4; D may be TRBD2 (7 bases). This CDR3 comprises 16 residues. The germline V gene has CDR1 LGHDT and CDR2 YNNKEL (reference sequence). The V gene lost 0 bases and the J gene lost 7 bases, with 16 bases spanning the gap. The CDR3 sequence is CASSQDRGGVGNIQYF. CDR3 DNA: TGTGCCAGCAGCCAAGACCGAGGGGGGGTCGGGAACATTCAGTACTTC.

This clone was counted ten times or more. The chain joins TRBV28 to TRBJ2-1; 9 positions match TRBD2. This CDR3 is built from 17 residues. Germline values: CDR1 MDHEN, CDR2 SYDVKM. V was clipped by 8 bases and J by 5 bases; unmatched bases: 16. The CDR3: CASGPQGAGGLDNEQFF. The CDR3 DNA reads TGTGCCAGCGGCCCACAGGGAGCGGGAGGCCTTGACAATGAGCAGTTCTTC.

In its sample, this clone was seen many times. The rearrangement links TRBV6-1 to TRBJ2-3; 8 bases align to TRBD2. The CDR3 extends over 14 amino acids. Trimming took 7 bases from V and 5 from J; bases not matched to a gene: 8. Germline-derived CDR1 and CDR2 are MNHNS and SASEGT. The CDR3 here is CASTRLAWGDTQYF. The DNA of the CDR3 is TGTGCCAGCACCCGACTAGCGTGGGGAGATACGCAGTATTTT.

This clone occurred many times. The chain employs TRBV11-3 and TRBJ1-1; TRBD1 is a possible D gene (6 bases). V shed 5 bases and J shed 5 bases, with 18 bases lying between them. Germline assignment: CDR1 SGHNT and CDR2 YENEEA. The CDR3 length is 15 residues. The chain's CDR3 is CASSTRERGATEAFF. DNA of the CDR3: TGTGCCAGCAGCACCCGGGAGAGGGGGGCGACTGAAGCTTTCTTT.

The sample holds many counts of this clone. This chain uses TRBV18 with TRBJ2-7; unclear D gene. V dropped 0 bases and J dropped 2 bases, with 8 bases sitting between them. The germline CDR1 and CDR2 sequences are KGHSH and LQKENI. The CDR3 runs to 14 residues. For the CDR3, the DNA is TGTGCCAGCTCACCACCTTCCAGACCCTACGAGCAGTACTTC. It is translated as CASSPPSRPYEQYF.